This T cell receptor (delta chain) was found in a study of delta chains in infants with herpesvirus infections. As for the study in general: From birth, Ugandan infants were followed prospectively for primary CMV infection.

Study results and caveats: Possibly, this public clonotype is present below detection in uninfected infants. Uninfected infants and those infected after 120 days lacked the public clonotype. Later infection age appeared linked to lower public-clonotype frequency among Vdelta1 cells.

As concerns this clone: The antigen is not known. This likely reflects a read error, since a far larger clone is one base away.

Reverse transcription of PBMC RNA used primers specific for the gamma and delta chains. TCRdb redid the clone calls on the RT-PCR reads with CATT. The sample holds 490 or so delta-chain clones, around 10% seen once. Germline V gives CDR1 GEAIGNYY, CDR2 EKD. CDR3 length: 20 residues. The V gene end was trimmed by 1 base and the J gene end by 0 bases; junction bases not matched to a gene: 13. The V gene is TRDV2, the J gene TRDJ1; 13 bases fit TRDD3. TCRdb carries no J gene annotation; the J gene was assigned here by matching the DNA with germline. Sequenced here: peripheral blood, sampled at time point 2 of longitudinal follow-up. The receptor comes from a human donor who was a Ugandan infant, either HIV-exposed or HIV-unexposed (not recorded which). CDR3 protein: CACDTPFTGGYEGYTDKLIF. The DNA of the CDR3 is TGTGCCTGTGACACTCCCTTTACTGGGGGATACGAAGGATACACCGATAAACTCATCTTT.